This T cell receptor beta chain was captured by sequencing in a study of blood T cell repertoires in COVID-19. Turning to the study itself: T cells, B-cell-depleted T cells, or PBMCs supplied cDNA or gDNA.

In the original workflow: Scientists estimated how many nucleated cells there were by amplifying reference gene primers. Sequencing was performed with immunoSEQ multiplex PCR; in TCRdb, only in-frame clones are kept and a portion is missing. The D gene and trimming were derived from the DNA, and the V and J assignments and clone size from that table. The sample yields 350,000 to 450,000 clones, less than 90% seen once. V shed 7 bases and J shed 3 bases, with 19 bases lying between them. The CDR3 sequence is 15 residues long. The germline V gene has CDR1 MNHEY and CDR2 SVGAGI. Clinical history as reported by participants underpinned cohort assignment. Two consecutive negative NP/OP PCR tests, clearance, or resolved symptoms defined Cohort 3 recovery.

The V gene is TRBV6-5, the J gene TRBJ2-7, with D perhaps TRBD2 (7 bases). Material: PBMCs or T cells enriched from blood (not recorded which). The origin of this receptor is a woman aged 45-60 years who had recovered from COVID-19. CDR3 residues: CASTHSGTTGYEQYF. CDR3 nucleotide sequence: TGTGCCAGCACTCACAGCGGGACAACCGGCTACGAGCAGTACTTC.